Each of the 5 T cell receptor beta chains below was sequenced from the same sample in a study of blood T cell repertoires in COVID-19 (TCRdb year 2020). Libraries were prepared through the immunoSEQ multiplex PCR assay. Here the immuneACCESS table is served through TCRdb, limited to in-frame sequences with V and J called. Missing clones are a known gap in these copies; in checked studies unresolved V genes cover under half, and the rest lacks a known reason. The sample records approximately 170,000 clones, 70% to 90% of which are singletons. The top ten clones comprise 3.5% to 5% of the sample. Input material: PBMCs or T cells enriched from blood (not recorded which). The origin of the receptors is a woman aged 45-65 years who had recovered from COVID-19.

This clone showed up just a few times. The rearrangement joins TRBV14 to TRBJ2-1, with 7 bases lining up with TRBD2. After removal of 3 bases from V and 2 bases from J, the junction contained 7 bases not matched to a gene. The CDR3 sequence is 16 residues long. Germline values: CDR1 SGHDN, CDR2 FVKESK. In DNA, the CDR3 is TGTGCCAGCAGCCAGATGGGAGGGAGAGCCTACAATGAGCAGTTCTTC. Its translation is CASSQMGGRAYNEQFF.

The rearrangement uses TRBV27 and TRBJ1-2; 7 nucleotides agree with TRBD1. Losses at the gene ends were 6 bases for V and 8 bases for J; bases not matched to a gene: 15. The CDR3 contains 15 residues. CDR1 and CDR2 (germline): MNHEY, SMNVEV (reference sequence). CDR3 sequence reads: CASSPRQTGIRGYTF. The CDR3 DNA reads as TGTGCCAGCAGCCCACGGCAGACAGGGATAAGGGGCTACACCTTC.

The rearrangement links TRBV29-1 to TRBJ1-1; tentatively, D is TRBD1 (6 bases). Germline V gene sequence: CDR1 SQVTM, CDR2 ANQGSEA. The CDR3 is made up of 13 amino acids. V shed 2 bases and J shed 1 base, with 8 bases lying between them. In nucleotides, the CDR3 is TGCAGCGTTGAAAGGACAGAGAACACTGAAGCTTTCTTT. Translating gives CSVERTENTEAFF.

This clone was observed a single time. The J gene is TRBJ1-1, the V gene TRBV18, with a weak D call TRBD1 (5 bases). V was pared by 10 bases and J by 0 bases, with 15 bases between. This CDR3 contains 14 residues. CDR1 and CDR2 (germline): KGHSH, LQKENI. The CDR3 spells CATVRQGMNTEAFF. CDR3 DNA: TGTGCCACCGTACGGCAGGGCATGAACACTGAAGCTTTCTTT.

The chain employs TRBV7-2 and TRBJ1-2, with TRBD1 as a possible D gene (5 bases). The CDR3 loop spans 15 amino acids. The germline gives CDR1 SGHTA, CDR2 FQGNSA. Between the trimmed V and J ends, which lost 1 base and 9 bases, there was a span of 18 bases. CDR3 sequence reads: CASSLGFHGDLSYTF. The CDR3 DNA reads TGTGCCAGCAGCTTAGGGTTCCACGGGGACTTGAGCTACACCTTC. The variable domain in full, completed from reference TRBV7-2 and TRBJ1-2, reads GAGVSQSPSNKVTEKGKDVELRCDPISGHTALYWYRQSLGQGLEFLIYFQGNSAPDKSGLPSDRFSAERTGGSVSTLTIQRTQQEDSAVYLCASSLGFHGDLSYTFGSGTRLTVV.